This T cell receptor (beta chain) is drawn from a study of T cell responses to AZD1222 COVID-19 vaccine. Study conclusions and caveats: There were vaccine-associated CD4 TCRs across spike, dominant at 160-218 and 743-854. The donors showed a predominance of white British ancestry and of females, with possible underestimation of clonal diversity.

In this sample, this clone turned up once. Its target is unknown. CDR3 size: 16 residues. Trimming removed 2 bases from V and 6 bases from J; junction bases left unmatched: 7. In germline, CDR1 is MGHRA, CDR2 YSYEKL. Using immunoSEQ multiplex PCR, the repertoire was profiled, and TCRdb retains in-frame clones only, with some absent. The table lists tens of thousands of clones, around 89% of them singletons. Doses given second, at about 4 or about 12 weeks, were pooled. This specimen was peripheral blood, taken 28 days after the second AZD1222 dose. The sequence was collected from an adult who received the AZD1222 COVID-19 vaccine. The chain carries TRBV4-1 and TRBJ1-4, with 9 bases lining up with TRBD1. The CDR3 sequence is CASSQKFRDRDEKLFF. CDR3 nucleotide sequence: TGCGCCAGCAGCCAAAAATTCCGGGACAGGGATGAAAAACTGTTTTTT.